The clone carrying this TCR beta chain was recorded only once. V lost 1 base and J 3 bases, leaving 12 bases between the germline ends. This CDR3 has 15 residues. CDR1 is KGHSH and CDR2 is LQKENI in the germline V gene. Every subset's genomic DNA went evenly onto several immunoSEQ plates. Sorted-subset replicate PCR reactions contained 200 ng DNA, corresponding to tens of thousands of T cell genomes. The table came from immunoSEQ multiplex PCR; TCRdb's copy has only in-frame clones and leaves some out. Here the sample spans about 2,500,000 clones, around 94% being singletons. This sample is drawn from a study of shared clonotypes between healthy human individuals.

The chain combines TRBV18 with TRBJ2-5, with a tentative D call TRBD1 (6 bases). Sequenced input: naive CD4+ T cells sorted from blood. Subset: CD45RA+ positively selected. The origin of this receptor is a young man in good health. CDR3 region: CASSPRTGREETQYF. CDR3 DNA: TGTGCCAGCTCACCACGCACAGGGAGAGAAGAGACCCAGTACTTC. Supplemented by reference TRBV18 and TRBJ2-5, the full variable domain reads NAGVMQNPRHLVRRRGQEARLRCSPMKGHSHVYWYRQLPEEGLKFMVYLQKENIIDESGMPKERFSAEFPKEGPSILRIQQVVRGDSAAYFCASSPRTGREETQYFGPGTRLLVL.